Listed below are T cell receptor beta chains from one sample, sequenced in a study of blood T cells in healthy people across ages. In TCRdb, the 5' RACE reads were re-called with MiXCR into one record per CDR3 protein. The sample shows about 720,000 distinct CDR3 sequences, 22% of them seen only once. Input material: blood. These receptors all come from a man aged 65-85 years in good health. The CDR3 runs from the conserved cysteine through the conserved F or W. D genes are given only for firm matches. The size of a clone is reported for some rows only, either as once, few or many, or as a class for expanded clones.

>15|TRBJ2-1|-|TRBV12-3/TRBV12-4|-
CASSFIISSCNEQFF
TGTGCCAGCAGTTTTATCATTAGCTCCTGCAATGAGCAGTTCTTC
>14|TRBJ2-1|-|TRBV12-3/TRBV12-4|-
CASSLRGAVNEQFF
TGTGCCAGCAGTTTAAGGGGGGCAGTCAATGAGCAGTTCTTC
>15|TRBJ1-5|TRBD1|TRBV27|-
CASTGLDRGSQPQHF
TGTGCCAGCACGGGTTTGGACAGGGGAAGTCAGCCCCAGCATTTT
>14|TRBJ2-1|-|TRBV5-1|few
CASSFNAEYGEQFF
TGCGCCAGCAGCTTTAATGCAGAGTACGGTGAGCAGTTCTTC
>15|TRBJ2-7|TRBD1|TRBV12-3/TRBV12-4|-
CASRTSGTGTYEQYF
TGTGCCAGCAGAACTTCCGGGACAGGTACCTACGAGCAGTACTTC
>15|TRBJ2-1|TRBD1|TRBV10-3|few
CAISTGTGGINEQFF
TGTGCCATCAGTACCGGGACAGGGGGCATCAATGAGCAGTTCTTC
>15|TRBJ2-2|TRBD2|TRBV25-1|-
CTSSGLAGIGGELFF
TGTACCAGCAGTGGACTAGCGGGGATTGGCGGGGAGCTGTTTTTT
>18|TRBJ2-6|-|TRBV25-1|-
CASTDKRDMRSGANVLTF
TGTGCCAGCACGGATAAAAGGGATATGCGCTCTGGGGCCAACGTCCTGACTTTC
>14|TRBJ2-3|-|TRBV5-1|few
CASSNDAGLDTQYF
TGCGCCAGCAGCAACGACGCGGGTCTGGATACGCAGTATTTT
>18|TRBJ2-3|TRBD2|TRBV6-2/TRBV6-3|-
CASSYSSIGAGGSDTQYF
TGTGCCAGCAGTTACTCTTCGATAGGAGCGGGAGGCTCAGATACGCAGTATTTT
>16|TRBJ2-3|TRBD1|TRBV10-3|few
CAISEFDRGSTDTQYF
TGTGCCATCAGTGAGTTCGACAGGGGTTCCACAGATACGCAGTATTTT
>15|TRBJ2-1|-|TRBV6-6|-
CASSRPAAKDNEQFF
TGTGCCAGCAGCCGCCCCGCGGCCAAAGACAATGAGCAGTTCTTC
>12|TRBJ2-7|-|TRBV29-1|few
CSVAGLAYEQYF
TGCAGCGTCGCCGGGCTAGCCTACGAGCAGTACTTC
>16|TRBJ2-3|TRBD2|TRBV7-9|few
CASSLQTGGSTDTQYF
TGTGCCAGCAGCTTACAAACGGGGGGTAGCACAGATACGCAGTATTTT
>13|TRBJ2-7|-|TRBV20-1|-
CSARNRVLYEQYF
TGCAGTGCAAGGAACAGGGTGCTCTACGAGCAGTACTTC
>15|TRBJ2-5|-|TRBV5-1|many
CASSFVRELKETQYF
TGCGCCAGCAGCTTTGTGCGGGAACTCAAAGAGACCCAGTACTTC
>12|TRBJ1-1|TRBD1|TRBV12-3/TRBV12-4|-
CASGPGTGPSFF
TGTGCCAGCGGTCCCGGGACAGGGCCGTCTTTCTTT
>14|TRBJ1-6|TRBD1|TRBV11-2|-
CASSLSRGQSPLHF
TGTGCCAGCAGCTTGTCCAGGGGGCAATCACCCCTCCACTTT
>15|TRBJ1-2|TRBD1|TRBV28|-
CASSLVGQGANGYTF
TGTGCCAGCAGTTTGGTGGGACAGGGGGCCAATGGCTACACCTTC
>14|TRBJ1-4|-|TRBV5-5|many
CASSLSGADEKLFF
TGTGCCAGCAGCTTGTCGGGGGCGGATGAAAAACTGTTTTTT
>15|TRBJ1-4|-|TRBV7-9|-
CSSSTGTTTNEKLFF
TGTTCCAGCAGCACCGGGACAACAACTAATGAAAAACTGTTTTTT
>15|TRBJ2-1|-|TRBV3-1|few
CASSQDRALVGEQFF
TGTGCCAGCAGCCAAGATCGGGCCTTAGTGGGTGAGCAGTTCTTC
>17|TRBJ1-4|-|TRBV12-3/TRBV12-4|many
CASSPWNPVGANEKLFF
TGTGCCAGCAGTCCCTGGAACCCCGTGGGGGCTAATGAAAAACTGTTTTTT
>14|TRBJ2-7|TRBD2|TRBV20-1|-
CSAPDRTSGYEQYF
TGCAGTGCTCCCGATAGGACTAGCGGCTACGAGCAGTACTTC
>15|TRBJ1-4|-|TRBV4-3|-
CASSQDLLGVEKLFF
TGCGCCAGCAGCCAAGATCTTTTGGGGGTTGAAAAACTGTTTTTT
>17|TRBJ1-1|-|TRBV10-3|few
CAISESIRGIGSTEAFF
TGTGCCATCAGTGAGTCGATTAGGGGAATCGGTAGCACTGAAGCTTTCTTT
>13|TRBJ2-7|TRBD1|TRBV2|few
CASNRDSNYEQYF
TGTGCCAGCAACCGGGACAGTAACTACGAGCAGTACTTC
>16|TRBJ2-3|TRBD1|TRBV5-1|few
CASSFQTGGATDTQYF
TGCGCCAGCAGCTTCCAGACAGGGGGCGCAACAGATACACAGTATTTT
>12|TRBJ1-2|-|TRBV20-1|-
CSATDRGYGYTF
TGCAGTGCTACGGACCGAGGCTATGGCTACACCTTC